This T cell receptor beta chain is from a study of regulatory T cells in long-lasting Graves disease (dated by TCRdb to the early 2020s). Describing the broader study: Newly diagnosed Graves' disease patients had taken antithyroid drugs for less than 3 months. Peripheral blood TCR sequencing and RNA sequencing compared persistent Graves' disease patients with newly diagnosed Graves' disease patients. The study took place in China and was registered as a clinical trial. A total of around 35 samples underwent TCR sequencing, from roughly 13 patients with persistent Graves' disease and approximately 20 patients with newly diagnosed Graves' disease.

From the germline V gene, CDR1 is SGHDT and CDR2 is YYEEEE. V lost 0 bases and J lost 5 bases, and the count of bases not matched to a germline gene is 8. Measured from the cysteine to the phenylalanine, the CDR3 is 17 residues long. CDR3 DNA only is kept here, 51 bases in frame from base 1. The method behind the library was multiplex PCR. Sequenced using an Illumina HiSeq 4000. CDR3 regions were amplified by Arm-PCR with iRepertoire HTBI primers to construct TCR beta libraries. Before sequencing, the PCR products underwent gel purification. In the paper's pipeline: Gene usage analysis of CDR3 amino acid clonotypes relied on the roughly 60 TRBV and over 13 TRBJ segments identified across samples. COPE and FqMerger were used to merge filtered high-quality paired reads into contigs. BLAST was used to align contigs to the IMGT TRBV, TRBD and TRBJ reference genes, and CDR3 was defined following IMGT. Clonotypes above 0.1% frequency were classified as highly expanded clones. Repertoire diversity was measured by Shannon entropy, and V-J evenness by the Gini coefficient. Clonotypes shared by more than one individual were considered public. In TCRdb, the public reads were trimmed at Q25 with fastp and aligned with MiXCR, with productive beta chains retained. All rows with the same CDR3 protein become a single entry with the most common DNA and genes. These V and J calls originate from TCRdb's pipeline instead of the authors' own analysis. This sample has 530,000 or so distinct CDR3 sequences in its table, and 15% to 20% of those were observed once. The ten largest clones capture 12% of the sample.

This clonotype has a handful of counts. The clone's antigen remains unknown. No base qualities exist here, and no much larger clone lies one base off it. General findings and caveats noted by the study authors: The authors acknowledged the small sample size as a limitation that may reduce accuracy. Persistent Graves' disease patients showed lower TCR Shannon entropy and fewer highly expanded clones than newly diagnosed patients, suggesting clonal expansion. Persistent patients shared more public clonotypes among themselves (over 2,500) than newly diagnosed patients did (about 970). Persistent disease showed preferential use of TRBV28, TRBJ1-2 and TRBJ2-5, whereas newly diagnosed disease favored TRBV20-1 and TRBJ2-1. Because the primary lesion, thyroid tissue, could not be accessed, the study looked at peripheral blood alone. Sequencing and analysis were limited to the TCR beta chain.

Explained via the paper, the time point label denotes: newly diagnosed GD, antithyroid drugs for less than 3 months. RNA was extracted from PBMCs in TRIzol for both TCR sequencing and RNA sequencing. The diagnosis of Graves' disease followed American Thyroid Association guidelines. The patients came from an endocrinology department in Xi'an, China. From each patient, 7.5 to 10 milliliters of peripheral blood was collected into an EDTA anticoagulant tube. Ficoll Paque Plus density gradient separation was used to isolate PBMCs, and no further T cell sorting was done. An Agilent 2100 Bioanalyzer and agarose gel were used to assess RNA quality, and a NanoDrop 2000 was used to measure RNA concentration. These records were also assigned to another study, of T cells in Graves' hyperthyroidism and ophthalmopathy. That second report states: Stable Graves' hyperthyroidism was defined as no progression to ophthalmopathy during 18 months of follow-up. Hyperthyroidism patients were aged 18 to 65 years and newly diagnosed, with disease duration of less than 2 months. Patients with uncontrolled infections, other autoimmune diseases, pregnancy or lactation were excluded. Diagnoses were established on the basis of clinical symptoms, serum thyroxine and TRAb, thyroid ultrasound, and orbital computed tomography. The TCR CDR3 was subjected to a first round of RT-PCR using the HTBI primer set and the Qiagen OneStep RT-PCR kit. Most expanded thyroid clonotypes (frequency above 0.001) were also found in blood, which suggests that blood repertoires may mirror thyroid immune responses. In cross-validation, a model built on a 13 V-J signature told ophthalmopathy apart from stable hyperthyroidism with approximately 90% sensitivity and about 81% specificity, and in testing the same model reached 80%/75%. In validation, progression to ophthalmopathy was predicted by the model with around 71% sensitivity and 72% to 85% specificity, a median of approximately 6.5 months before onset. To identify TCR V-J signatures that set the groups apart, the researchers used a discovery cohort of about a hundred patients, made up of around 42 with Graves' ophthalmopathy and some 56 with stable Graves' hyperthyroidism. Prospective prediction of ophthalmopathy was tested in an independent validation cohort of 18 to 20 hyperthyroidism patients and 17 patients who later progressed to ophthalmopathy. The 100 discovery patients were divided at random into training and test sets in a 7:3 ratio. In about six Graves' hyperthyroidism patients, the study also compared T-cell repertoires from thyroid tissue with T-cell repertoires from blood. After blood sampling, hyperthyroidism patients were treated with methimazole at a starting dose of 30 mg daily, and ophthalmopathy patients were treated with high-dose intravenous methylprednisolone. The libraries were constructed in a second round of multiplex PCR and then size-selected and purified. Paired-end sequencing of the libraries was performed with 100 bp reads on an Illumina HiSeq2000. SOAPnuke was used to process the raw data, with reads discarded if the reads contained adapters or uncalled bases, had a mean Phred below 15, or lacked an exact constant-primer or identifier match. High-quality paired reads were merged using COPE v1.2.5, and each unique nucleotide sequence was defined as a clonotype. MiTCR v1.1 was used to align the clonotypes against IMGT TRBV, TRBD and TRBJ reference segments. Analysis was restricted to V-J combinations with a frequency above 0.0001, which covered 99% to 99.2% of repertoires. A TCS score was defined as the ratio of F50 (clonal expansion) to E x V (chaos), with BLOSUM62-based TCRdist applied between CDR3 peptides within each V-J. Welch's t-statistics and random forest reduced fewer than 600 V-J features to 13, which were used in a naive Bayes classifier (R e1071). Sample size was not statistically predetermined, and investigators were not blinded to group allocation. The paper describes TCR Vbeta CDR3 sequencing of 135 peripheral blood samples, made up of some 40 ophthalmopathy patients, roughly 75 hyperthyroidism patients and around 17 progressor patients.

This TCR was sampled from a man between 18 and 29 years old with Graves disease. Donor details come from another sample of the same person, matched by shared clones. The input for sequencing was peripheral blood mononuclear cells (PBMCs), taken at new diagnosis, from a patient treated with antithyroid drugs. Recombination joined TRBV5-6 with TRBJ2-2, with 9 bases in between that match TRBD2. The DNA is TGTGCCAGCAGCTTGGACGGCGGGAGGGCCTATACCGGGGAGCTGTTTTTT. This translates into CASSLDGGRAYTGELFF.